This note documents a single T cell receptor beta chain sequence. The table came from immunoSEQ multiplex PCR; TCRdb's copy has only in-frame clones and leaves some out. The sample shows 250,000 or so clones, about 89% of them seen only once. This record comes from a study of blood T cell repertoires in COVID-19. Looking at the study overall: Nucleic acid was either cDNA or gDNA, and it came from T cells, B-cell-depleted T cells, or PBMCs.

Source material: peripheral blood. The TCR sequence derives from a man between 40 and 49 years old with active or convalescent COVID-19.

The CDR3 sequence: CSVGRDEKLFF. The CDR3 coding sequence is TGCAGCGTTGGCAGGGATGAAAAACTGTTTTTT. The chain carries TRBV29-1 and TRBJ1-4, with D possibly TRBD1 on 5 matching bases. Germline V gene sequence: CDR1 SQVTM, CDR2 ANQGSEA. The CDR3 contains 11 residues. The germline V and J ends were trimmed by 4 bases and 6 bases, with 6 bases remaining between them.